These T cell receptor beta chains were read from a single sample in a study of OX40 agonist ivuxolimab in advanced cancers. Only in-frame clones appear in the TCRdb table, and some are missing; sequencing was by immunoSEQ multiplex PCR. The sample carries some 42,000 clones, more than 80% recorded once. This sample comprised CD4+ or CD8+ T cells sorted from blood, obtained in a trial of the OX40 agonist ivuxolimab. The source is an adult with an advanced solid tumor such as melanoma, head and neck, liver or kidney cancer. The CDR3 runs from the conserved cysteine through the conserved F or W. D genes are given only for firm matches. Rows may omit the clone size; those that give it use once, few, many or a size class.

d_gene | j_gene | abundance | v_gene | CDR3aa | CDR3nt
TRBD1 | TRBJ1-6 | few | TRBV5-1 | CASSLEVGQGGSPLHF | TGCGCCAGCAGCTTGGAAGTTGGACAGGGAGGTTCACCCCTCCACTTT
- | TRBJ1-2 | - | TRBV7-2 | CASSSPRGGLGNYGYTF | TGTGCCAGCAGCTCCCCGCGGGGGGGCTTGGGTAACTATGGCTACACCTTC
- | TRBJ2-3 | - | TRBV4-2 | CASSQQSWSTDTQYF | TGTGCCAGCAGCCAACAGAGTTGGAGCACAGATACGCAGTATTTT
TRBD2 | TRBJ2-1 | - | TRBV4-1 | CASSQLAGSSDEQFF | TGCGCCAGCAGCCAACTAGCGGGGAGCTCGGATGAGCAGTTCTTC
TRBD2 | TRBJ2-1 | - | TRBV6-6 | CASSLESGASYNEQFF | TGTGCCAGCAGTCTAGAGAGCGGGGCCTCCTACAATGAGCAGTTCTTC
- | TRBJ2-5 | once | TRBV4-1 | CASSQVSYQETQYF | TGCGCCAGCAGCCAAGTTTCGTACCAAGAGACCCAGTACTTC
- | TRBJ2-1 | - | TRBV7-7 | CASSLGLRFEQFF | TGTGCCAGCAGCTTAGGCCTCCGATTCGAGCAGTTCTTC
- | TRBJ2-1 | few | TRBV5-4 | CASSLYNEQFF | TGTGCCAGCAGCCTTTATAATGAGCAGTTCTTC
- | TRBJ2-1 | - | TRBV11-3 | CASSLGSYNEQFF | TGTGCCAGCAGCCTGGGGTCCTACAATGAGCAGTTCTTC
TRBD2 | TRBJ2-7 | - | TRBV27 | CASSLTSGATYEQYF | TGTGCCAGCAGTTTAACTAGCGGGGCCACCTACGAGCAGTACTTC
TRBD2 | TRBJ2-1 | - | TRBV10-1 | CASSDGVAGFNEQFF | TGCGCCAGCAGTGATGGTGTAGCGGGGTTCAATGAGCAGTTCTTC
TRBD1 | TRBJ1-1 | medium-sized | TRBV2 | CASMGQANTEAFF | TGTGCCAGCATGGGACAGGCGAACACTGAAGCTTTCTTT
TRBD1 | TRBJ1-1 | - | TRBV5-1 | CASSLRDSTGEEAFF | TGCGCCAGCAGCTTGAGGGATTCGACAGGGGAAGAAGCTTTCTTT
- | TRBJ2-4 | once | TRBV25-1 | CASGETGAGNIQYF | TGTGCCAGCGGGGAGACAGGCGCAGGGAACATTCAGTACTTC
TRBD2 | TRBJ2-7 | - | TRBV4-3 | CASSQLAGGTYEQYF | TGCGCCAGCAGCCAACTAGCGGGAGGGACCTACGAGCAGTACTTC
- | TRBJ2-1 | - | TRBV6-5 | CASSYDRYNEQFF | TGTGCCAGCAGTTACGACAGATACAATGAGCAGTTCTTC
TRBD2 | TRBJ2-3 | - | TRBV5-1 | CASSFAGGVDTQYF | TGCGCCAGCAGCTTCGCGGGAGGGGTCGATACGCAGTATTTT
TRBD2 | TRBJ2-1 | - | TRBV7-9 | CASSPQAGGHEQFF | TGTGCCAGCAGCCCTCAAGCGGGAGGTCATGAGCAGTTCTTC
- | TRBJ1-1 | - | TRBV5-1 | CASSPTGVRANTEAFF | TGCGCCAGCAGCCCAACGGGGGTAAGGGCGAACACTGAAGCTTTCTTT
- | TRBJ1-1 | - | TRBV7-9 | CASSFSNTEAFF | TGTGCCAGCAGCTTTTCAAACACTGAAGCTTTCTTT
- | TRBJ2-3 | - | TRBV2 | CASSDRVPTDTQYF | TGTGCCAGCAGTGACAGGGTCCCCACAGATACGCAGTATTTT
- | TRBJ1-1 | - | TRBV5-1 | CASSLSGEDTEAFF | TGCGCCAGCAGCTTATCAGGGGAGGACACTGAAGCTTTCTTT
TRBD1 | TRBJ2-7 | once | TRBV5-4 | CASSLTGGYEQYF | TGTGCCAGCAGCTTGACAGGGGGCTACGAGCAGTACTTC
TRBD2 | TRBJ2-1 | - | TRBV9 | CASSVGLAGVIGEQFF | TGTGCCAGCAGCGTAGGTCTAGCGGGAGTTATTGGTGAGCAGTTCTTC
- | TRBJ2-2 | - | TRBV6-6 | CASSSSNTGELFF | TGTGCCAGCTCTAGCAGTAACACCGGGGAGCTGTTTTTT
- | TRBJ1-1 | - | TRBV5-1 | CASSLEAATEAFF | TGCGCCAGCAGCTTGGAGGCAGCAACTGAAGCTTTCTTT
TRBD2 | TRBJ2-2 | once | TRBV7-9 | CASSQGLAAGELFF | TGTGCCAGCAGCCAGGGACTAGCGGCCGGGGAGCTGTTTTTT
TRBD2 | TRBJ2-1 | - | TRBV5-4 | CASSLGTSGSPRNEQFF | TGTGCCAGCAGCTTAGGGACTAGCGGGAGTCCTCGCAATGAGCAGTTCTTC
- | TRBJ1-1 | - | TRBV6-1 | CASILGGTEAFF | TGTGCCAGCATCCTGGGTGGCACTGAAGCTTTCTTT
- | TRBJ2-1 | - | TRBV5-1 | CASSQGEGPYNEQFF | TGCGCCAGCAGTCAGGGGGAGGGTCCCTACAATGAGCAGTTCTTC
- | TRBJ2-3 | - | TRBV5-6 | CASSRTVSTDTQYF | TGTGCCAGCAGCCGGACGGTTAGCACAGATACGCAGTATTTT
- | TRBJ1-5 | - | TRBV5-1 | CASSQGQLNQPQHF | TGCGCCAGCAGCCAAGGACAGCTCAATCAGCCCCAGCATTTT
- | TRBJ1-1 | - | TRBV19 | CASSIDGPARHVNTEAFF | TGTGCCAGTAGTATAGATGGACCCGCCAGGCATGTCAACACTGAAGCTTTCTTT
TRBD2 | TRBJ2-3 | - | TRBV5-1 | CASKELAGVGDTQYF | TGCGCCAGCAAGGAACTAGCGGGAGTGGGAGATACGCAGTATTTT
- | TRBJ2-1 | - | TRBV7-9 | CASSFRDTNPYEQFF | TGTGCCAGCAGCTTCCGGGACACAAACCCCTATGAGCAGTTCTTC
- | TRBJ2-7 | - | TRBV29-1 | CSVEAKEVTYEQYF | TGCAGCGTTGAGGCCAAGGAAGTGACCTACGAGCAGTACTTC